The following is a TCR beta chain sequence with its context. This sample was taken from a study of blood T cell repertoires in COVID-19. TCRdb keeps only in-frame clones here, not all; method: immunoSEQ multiplex PCR. The data contain approximately 70,000 clones, roughly 78% of them singletons. V was pared by 2 bases and J by 0 bases, with 11 bases between. Germline assignment: CDR1 MNHEY and CDR2 SVGEGT. The CDR3 has 15 amino acids. The TCR comes from an elderly woman with active or convalescent COVID-19. The rearrangement uses TRBV6-2 or TRBV6-3 and TRBJ2-7, with D perhaps matching TRBD2 (6 bases). Sequencing was carried out using peripheral blood. The CDR3: CASSYTASVSYEQYF. The CDR3 nucleotides read TGTGCCAGCAGTTACACGGCTAGCGTCTCCTACGAGCAGTACTTC.